The 8 T cell receptor beta chains given below trace back to one sample, sequenced in a study of cytomegalovirus exposure and HLA in healthy donors. The PCR ran on 60 Vbeta and 13 Jbeta primers. The assay was immunoSEQ multiplex PCR, and TCRdb's table has in-frame clones only and misses some. The repertoire consists of approximately 150,000 clones, with 77% occurring once and the leading ten covering 1.6%. The specimen sequenced was PBMCs. Source of these receptors: a woman aged 25 to 39 in good health and CMV-seronegative.

The chain recombines TRBV11-3 with TRBJ2-3, with 9 bases identical to TRBD2. This CDR3 contains 16 residues. CDR1 and CDR2 (germline): SGHNT, YENEEA. J lost 1 base, V lost 2 bases, and 4 bases had no gene match. In nucleotides, the CDR3 is TGTGCCAGCAGCTTAAGGCGGGGGGGCGGCACAGATACGCAGTATTTT. The encoded protein is CASSLRRGGGTDTQYF.

Note on this clone: One junction end does not reproduce the germline sequence, and a read error may be involved. This chain joins TRBV5-6 and TRBJ1-2; 8 bases match TRBD1. CDR1 is SGHDT, CDR2 YYEEEE, per germline. CDR3 size: 14 residues. DNA for the CDR3: TGTGCCAGCAGCTTTCAGGGGGCGGACTATGGCTACCCCTTC. Its translation: CASSFQGADYGYPF.

The chain employs TRBV30 and TRBJ1-1; D remains ambiguous. This CDR3 is built from 14 residues. V dropped 4 bases and J dropped 7 bases, with 19 bases sitting between them. The germline V gene has CDR1 GTSNPN and CDR2 SVGIG (reference sequence). CDR3 in amino acids: CAWTWTGGMDEAFF. Written as DNA, the CDR3 is TGTGCCTGGACCTGGACGGGAGGAATGGATGAAGCTTTCTTT.

V and J are TRBV5-4 and TRBJ2-1; 7 bases are a match to TRBD1. This CDR3 has 15 amino acids. Germline-derived CDR1 and CDR2 are SGHNT and YYREEE (reference sequence). V shed 4 bases, J shed 3 bases, and the junction held 7 bases outside the gene matches. The CDR3 region is CASSLGGEIYNEQFF. CDR3 coding DNA: TGTGCCAGCAGCCTAGGGGGCGAAATCTACAATGAGCAGTTCTTC.

This clone was seen only a few times. V is TRBV2 and J is TRBJ1-4; a possible D gene is TRBD1 (6 bases). Germline V gene data show CDR1 as SNHLY and CDR2 as FYNNEI. The CDR3 length is 14 residues. V dropped 7 bases and J dropped 5 bases, with 14 bases sitting between them. In DNA form, the CDR3 reads TGTGCCAGCATTGGGACATTCAACAATGAAAAACTGTTTTTT. Encoded protein: CASIGTFNNEKLFF.

Only one count was recorded for this clone. The chain has TRBV7-3 and TRBJ2-1; TRBD2 aligns across 7 bases. This CDR3 contains 15 residues. Germline CDR1 SGHTA, CDR2 FQGTGA. V lost 2 bases, J lost 8 bases, and 9 bases stayed unmatched. The CDR3 region has the DNA TGTGCCAGCAGCTTACGAGCGGGATCAGTCGATGAGCAGTTCTTC. This gives the protein CASSLRAGSVDEQFF.

The chain links TRBV13 to TRBJ1-4, with 9 bases aligning to TRBD1. V trimming: 5 bases; J trimming: 7 bases; junction bases outside the gene matches: 8. This CDR3 spans 15 amino acids. Looked up from germline, CDR1 is PRHDT and CDR2 is FYEKMQ (reference sequence). The CDR3 nucleotides are TGTGCCAGCAGCATACGACAGGGGGTAGGTGAAAAACTGTTTTTT. It translates to CASSIRQGVGEKLFF.

The V gene is TRBV10-3, the J gene TRBJ1-2; 7 nucleotides align to TRBD1. With 0 bases clipped from V and 4 bases from J, the junction kept 8 bases outside the gene matches. Germline V CDR1 and CDR2: ENHRY, SYGVKD. This CDR3 has 16 residues. CDR3 nucleotides: TGTGCCATCAGTGAGTCGCCCATTGGACAGGCCTATGGCTACACCTTC. Amino acid sequence: CAISESPIGQAYGYTF.